Listed below are T cell receptor beta chains from one sample, sequenced in a study of PD-1 blockade in mismatch repair-deficient tumors. The repertoire was sequenced with immunoSEQ multiplex PCR; TCRdb's copy has only in-frame clones and lacks some. The data contain some 17,000 clones, 75% to 90% of them singletons. Sequenced material: PBMCs, taken about 22 weeks after starting pembrolizumab. These receptors were taken from an adult with mismatch repair-deficient cancer. Both conserved end residues are part of each CDR3. A D gene is named only where the DNA matches it firmly. Clone size is stated in some rows and not others, as once, few, many or a class when expanded.

V gene	clone size	D gene	J gene	CDR3 protein	CDR3 DNA
TRBV19	NA	NA	TRBJ2-7	CASSIAGGSKGEQYF	TGTGCCAGTAGTATCGCAGGAGGTTCCAAGGGCGAGCAGTACTTC
TRBV5-4	once	NA	TRBJ1-2	CASSLSANYGYTF	TGTGCCAGCAGCCTCAGTGCTAACTATGGCTACACCTTC
TRBV19	NA	TRBD1	TRBJ1-4	CASYNRGSNEKLFF	TGTGCCAGTTACAACAGGGGCAGTAATGAAAAACTGTTTTTT
TRBV9	once	NA	TRBJ2-3	CASSLGRAGDTQYF	TGTGCCAGCAGCCTGGGCCGAGCTGGAGATACGCAGTATTTT
TRBV5-1	NA	TRBD1	TRBJ2-1	CASSFATGVFYNEQFF	TGCGCCAGCAGCTTTGCGACAGGGGTTTTCTACAATGAGCAGTTCTTC
TRBV16	NA	NA	TRBJ1-2	CASSQGAGYGYTF	TGTGCCAGCAGCCAAGGGGCAGGCTATGGCTACACCTTC
TRBV7-2	NA	TRBD1	TRBJ2-1	CASSPDRARNNEQFF	TGTGCCAGCAGCCCCGACAGGGCGAGAAACAATGAGCAGTTCTTC
TRBV10-1	NA	TRBD2	TRBJ2-2	CASSELGTSGFTGELFF	TGCGCCAGCAGTGAGTTGGGTACTAGCGGATTTACCGGGGAGCTGTTTTTT
TRBV5-1	NA	NA	TRBJ2-7	CASSLGPSGLAYEQYF	TGCGCCAGCAGTTTGGGCCCTTCGGGACTGGCCTACGAGCAGTACTTC
TRBV19	NA	NA	TRBJ1-2	CASSIMLSYSGYTF	TGTGCCAGTAGTATAATGTTATCTTATAGCGGCTACACCTTC
TRBV2	NA	NA	TRBJ1-1	CAIVLDRTNTEAFF	TGTGCCATCGTACTAGACAGGACGAACACTGAAGCTTTCTTT
TRBV10-3	once	NA	TRBJ2-1	CAIQLSDWDEQFF	TGTGCCATACAATTAAGCGATTGGGATGAGCAGTTCTTC
TRBV19	NA	NA	TRBJ1-2	CASTLSGILYGYTF	TGTGCCAGTACCCTCTCAGGCATCCTCTATGGCTACACCTTC
TRBV30	NA	NA	TRBJ1-5	CAWTARGAGDQPQHF	TGTGCCTGGACGGCAAGGGGCGCAGGAGATCAGCCCCAGCATTTT
TRBV19	NA	NA	TRBJ2-1	CASSIELSPPYNEQFF	TGTGCCAGTAGTATAGAATTGAGTCCCCCCTACAATGAGCAGTTCTTC
TRBV5-8	once	NA	TRBJ1-6	CASSFQGPSLSSPLHF	TGTGCCAGCAGCTTCCAGGGGCCCTCGCTGAGTTCACCCCTCCACTTT
TRBV12-5	NA	NA	TRBJ2-5	CASGLGAAPQETQYF	TGTGCTAGTGGTTTGGGGGCAGCACCCCAAGAGACCCAGTACTTC
TRBV18	once	NA	TRBJ1-4	CASSLRQAFNEKLFF	TGTGCCAGCTCACTCAGACAGGCCTTTAATGAAAAACTGTTTTTT
TRBV4-1	NA	TRBD2	TRBJ2-1	CASSQDSGRASGNEQFF	TGCGCCAGCAGCCAAGATTCCGGGAGGGCCTCCGGGAATGAGCAGTTCTTC
TRBV7-9	NA	NA	TRBJ2-4	CASSLTLGTKNIQYF	TGTGCCAGCAGCTTGACACTTGGAACAAAAAACATTCAGTACTTC
TRBV28	NA	TRBD2	TRBJ2-7	CASSPSLAGRREQYF	TGTGCCAGCAGTCCGTCACTAGCGGGGAGACGGGAGCAGTACTTC
TRBV2	NA	NA	TRBJ2-5	CASRRDGGETQYF	TGTGCCAGCAGGCGGGACGGCGGGGAGACCCAGTACTTC